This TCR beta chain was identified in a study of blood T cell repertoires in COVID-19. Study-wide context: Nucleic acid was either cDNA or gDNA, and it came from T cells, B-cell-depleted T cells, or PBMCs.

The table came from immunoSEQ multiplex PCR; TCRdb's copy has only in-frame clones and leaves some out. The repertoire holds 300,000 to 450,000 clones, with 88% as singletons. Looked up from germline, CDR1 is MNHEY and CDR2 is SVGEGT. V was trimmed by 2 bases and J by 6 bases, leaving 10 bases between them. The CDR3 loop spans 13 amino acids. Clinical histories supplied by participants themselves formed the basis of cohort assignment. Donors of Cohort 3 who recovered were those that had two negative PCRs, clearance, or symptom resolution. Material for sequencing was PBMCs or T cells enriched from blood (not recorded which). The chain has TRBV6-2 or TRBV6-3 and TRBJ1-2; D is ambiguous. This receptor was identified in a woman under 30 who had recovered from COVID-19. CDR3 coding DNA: TGTGCCAGCAGTTACACCGAGAACGATGGCTACACCTTC. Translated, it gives CASSYTENDGYTF.